The subject of this entry is one T cell receptor beta chain. The antigen is undetermined. This sample was taken from a study of T cell responses to AZD1222 COVID-19 vaccine. General study results and limits: The peak T cell response came first, and repertoires were sampled only after it. Spike-specific TCR repertoires showed rising breadth and depth after two AZD1222 doses. Donors in the cohort were predominantly white British and more often female, and clonal diversity was possibly underestimated.

Here immunoSEQ multiplex PCR was the method, and the copy in TCRdb shows in-frame clones only, minus some. Of 150,000 to 200,000 clones listed, approximately 92% are singletons. The CDR3 runs 14 residues. V lost 1 base and J 4 bases, leaving 10 bases between the germline ends. Germline V CDR1 and CDR2: SEHNR, FQNEAQ (reference sequence). This chain uses TRBV7-9 with TRBJ1-1, with a weak D call TRBD1 (5 bases). This TCR derives from an adult in good health. Sequenced material: peripheral blood, taken on day 0 of AZD1222 vaccination. CDR3 residues: CASSLGGGFTEAFF. In DNA form, the CDR3 reads TGTGCCAGCAGCTTAGGCGGGGGGTTCACTGAAGCTTTCTTT.